This section outlines one TCR beta chain sequence together with its context. Sample treatment: oral pan-JAK inhibitor, 5-10 mg twice daily. The record originates from a study of CD8+ T cells in alopecia areata. Once RNA had been extracted, it was reverse transcribed into cDNA to act as the sequencing template. Only in-frame clones appear in the TCRdb table, and some are missing; sequencing was by immunoSEQ multiplex PCR. The table includes 200,000 to 250,000 clones, roughly two fifths detected once. CDR1 is PRHDT, CDR2 FYEKMQ, per germline (reference sequence). The CDR3 spans 14 residues. V was pared by 6 bases and J by 6 bases, with 17 bases between.

The V call is TRBV13, the J call TRBJ2-5; D perhaps matches TRBD2 (6 bases). The TCR comes from a human donor with alopecia areata. Sequences were derived from CD4+ T cells sorted from blood, sampled between weeks 30 and 35, from a patient treated with tofacitinib. CDR3 sequence reads: CASSLPGSFQTQYF. CDR3 coding DNA: TGTGCCAGCAGTTTACCCGGGAGCTTCCAGACCCAGTACTTC.